This T cell receptor beta chain appears in the sequencing data of a study of spatial heterogeneity in lung cancer. MiXCR, applied by TCRdb to the 5' RACE reads, yields one record per CDR3 protein. The sample records about 12,000 distinct CDR3 sequences, approximately 15% being singletons. Time point of the sample: sample taken at primary tumor resection. In each case, whole RNA from tumor, nontumor lung or frozen PBMC was sequenced unsorted. This clonotype was counted a few times. The CDR3 is made up of 15 amino acids. Trimming removed 3 bases from V and 0 bases from J; junction bases left unmatched: 1. Germline values: CDR1 SGHAT, CDR2 FQNNGV.

This clonotype was sampled from a female donor with early-stage non-small cell lung cancer. The chain is built from TRBV11-2 and TRBJ2-2, with 7 bases that match TRBD2. Sequenced here: PBMCs, sampled at surgery. In DNA, the CDR3 is TGTGCCAGCAGCTTGGGACTAACGAACACCGGGGAGCTGTTTTTT. This codes for CASSLGLTNTGELFF. Drawing the rest from reference TRBV11-2 and TRBJ2-2, the complete variable domain is EAGVAQSPRYKIIEKRQSVAFWCNPISGHATLYWYQQILGQGPKLLIQFQNNGVVDDSQLPKDRFSAERLKGVDSTLKIQPAKLEDSAVYLCASSLGLTNTGELFFGEGSRLTVL.